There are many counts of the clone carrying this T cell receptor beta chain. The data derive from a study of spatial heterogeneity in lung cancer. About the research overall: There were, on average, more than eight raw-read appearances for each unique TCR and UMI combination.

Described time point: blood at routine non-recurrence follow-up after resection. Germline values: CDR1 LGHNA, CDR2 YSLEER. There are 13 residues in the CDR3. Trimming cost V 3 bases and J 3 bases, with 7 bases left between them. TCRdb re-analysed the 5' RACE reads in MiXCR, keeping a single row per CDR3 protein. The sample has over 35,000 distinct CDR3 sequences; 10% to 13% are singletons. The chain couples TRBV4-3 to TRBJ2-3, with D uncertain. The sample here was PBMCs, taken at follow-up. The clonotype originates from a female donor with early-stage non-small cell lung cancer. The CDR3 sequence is CASSQELTDTQYF. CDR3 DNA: TGCGCCAGCAGCCAGGAGCTTACAGATACGCAGTATTTT.